The 28 T cell receptor beta chains below all came from one sample that was sequenced in a study of cytomegalovirus exposure and HLA in healthy donors. Primers for the PCR totalled 60 Vbeta and 13 Jbeta. Sequencing used immunoSEQ multiplex PCR; TCRdb keeps in-frame clones, though not all of them. The profile covers 100,000 or so clones, with approximately 81% appearing a single time and approximately 14% taken by the ten largest. Source material: PBMCs. The receptors originated from a male donor in good health and CMV-seropositive.

Notes on this clone: Other DNA sequences in this specimen translate into the identical CDR3. The chain joins TRBV5-6 to TRBJ2-5; TRBD1 might be the D (5 bases). The V and J ends lost 0 bases and 1 base respectively, with 7 bases between them. The germline V gene has CDR1 SGHDT and CDR2 YYEEEE. The CDR3 loop spans 14 amino acids. The DNA of the CDR3 is TGTGCCAGCAGCTTGGGACAGATCCAAGAGACCCAGTACTTC. Translating it yields CASSLGQIQETQYF.

V is TRBV27 and J is TRBJ2-1, with 8 positions matching TRBD2. The V gene's germline CDR1 is MNHEY and CDR2 SMNVEV (reference sequence). J gave up 7 bases and V 6 bases, and 5 bases lay outside the gene matches. This CDR3 region has 13 residues. The CDR3 reads CASSHAGGNEQFF. In DNA form, the CDR3 reads TGTGCCAGCAGCCATGCGGGGGGTAATGAGCAGTTCTTC.

This chain joins TRBV7-2 and TRBJ2-2; D might be TRBD1 (5 bases). V dropped 3 bases and J dropped 4 bases, with 15 bases sitting between them. CDR1 and CDR2 (germline): SGHTA, FQGNSA. CDR3 size: 16 residues. The CDR3 nucleotides read TGTGCCAGCAGCTTTTTACAGGCCTCCGGCACCGGGGAGCTGTTTTTT. This codes for CASSFLQASGTGELFF.

The rearrangement links TRBV5-1 to TRBJ2-3, with TRBD1 identical over 7 bases. The V gene end was trimmed by 2 bases and the J gene end by 7 bases; junction bases not matched to a gene: 7. This CDR3 comprises 14 residues. Germline V CDR1 and CDR2: SGHRS, YFSETQ. The CDR3 protein is CASSLHQGENTQYF. The CDR3 coding sequence is TGCGCCAGCAGCTTACATCAGGGGGAAAATACGCAGTATTTT.

This chain uses TRBV2 with TRBJ1-5; no reliable D call. Trimming removed 7 bases from V and 2 bases from J, with 12 bases in between. Germline lookup yields CDR1 SNHLY and CDR2 FYNNEI. CDR3 length equals 14 residues. The CDR3 nucleotides read TGTGCCAGCACTACGATTCGGGGCAATCAGCCCCAGCATTTT. Translating it yields CASTTIRGNQPQHF.

V usage is TRBV30 and J usage is TRBJ2-7; maybe TRBD2 (6 bases). The V end was cut by 4 bases, the J end by 0 bases, with 10 bases between. This CDR3 is built from 13 residues. Germline lookup yields CDR1 GTSNPN and CDR2 SVGIG (reference sequence). The CDR3 sequence: CAWMRGHSYEQYF. CDR3 bases: TGTGCCTGGATGCGGGGCCACTCCTACGAGCAGTACTTC.

This clone has only one observation. V usage is TRBV2 and J usage is TRBJ2-7; 9 nucleotides match TRBD1. Germline lookup yields CDR1 SNHLY and CDR2 FYNNEI. CDR3 size: 14 residues. Trimming cost V 8 bases and J 7 bases; bases outside gene matches: 12. The CDR3 loop is CASHAGTGPGEQYF. The CDR3 DNA sequence: TGTGCCAGCCACGCCGGGACAGGGCCGGGGGAGCAGTACTTC. Complete variable domain (other parts from reference TRBV2 and TRBJ2-7): EPEVTQTPSHQVTQMGQEVILRCVPISNHLYFYWYRQILGQKVEFLVSFYNNEISEKSEIFDDQFSVERPDGSNFTLKIRSTKLEDSAMYFCASHAGTGPGEQYFGPGTRLTVT.

V and J are TRBV5-1 and TRBJ2-6; D perhaps matches TRBD2 (6 bases). Trimming shortened V by 6 bases and J by 1 base, and 23 bases separated the two germline ends. There are 19 residues in the CDR3. CDR1 is SGHRS, CDR2 YFSETQ, per germline. The CDR3 protein is CASTPHGTGGSSGANVLTF. CDR3 nucleotides: TGCGCCAGCACCCCCCACGGCACAGGAGGGTCGTCTGGGGCCAACGTCCTGACTTTC.

The V call is TRBV7-9, the J call TRBJ2-2; the D gene is possibly TRBD2 (5 bases). Germline lookup yields CDR1 SEHNR and CDR2 FQNEAQ (reference sequence). V lost 5 bases and J 6 bases, leaving 13 bases between the germline ends. The CDR3 runs to 14 residues. CDR3 in DNA: TGTGCCAGCAGCCATTCTCTAGCAGCCGGGGAGCTGTTTTTT. Its translation: CASSHSLAAGELFF.

The chain carries TRBV7-2 and TRBJ2-7; tentatively, D is TRBD2 (6 bases). Trimming stripped 1 base from V and 10 bases from J, with 20 bases between. CDR3 length: 15 residues. The germline gives CDR1 SGHTA, CDR2 FQGNSA. CDR3 DNA sequence: TGTGCCAGCAGCTTAGGGGCGGGGAACCTCTACGGCCAGTACTTC. Its translation is CASSLGAGNLYGQYF.

V is TRBV5-1 and J is TRBJ2-2, with D perhaps matching TRBD2 (5 bases). The germline V gene encodes CDR1 SGHRS and CDR2 YFSETQ. This CDR3 contains 15 residues. The germline V and J ends were trimmed by 3 bases and 0 bases, with 9 bases remaining between them. The CDR3 loop is CASSSHSANTGELFF. As DNA, the CDR3 is TGCGCCAGCAGCTCTCATAGCGCGAACACCGGGGAGCTGTTTTTT.

The chain combines TRBV9 with TRBJ1-6; 7 bases align to TRBD1. V lost 2 bases, J lost 5 bases, and 4 bases stayed unmatched. Germline V gives CDR1 SGDLS, CDR2 YYNGEE. The CDR3 contains 15 residues. CDR3 in DNA: TGTGCCAGCAGCGTGGGGACAGCTAATAATTCACCCCTCCACTTT. Residues: CASSVGTANNSPLHF.

In this sample, this clone turned up a few times. The chain has TRBV19 and TRBJ1-5; D is unclear. CDR1 is LNHDA and CDR2 is SQIVND in the germline V gene (reference sequence). This CDR3 is built from 13 residues. Trimming shortened V by 1 base and J by 7 bases, and 8 bases separated the two germline ends. CDR3 DNA sequence: TGTGCCAGTAGTATAGCTCACACCCAGCCCCAGCATTTT. It encodes CASSIAHTQPQHF.

The V call is TRBV25-1, the J call TRBJ1-4; D call uncertain. CDR1 is MGHDK, CDR2 SYGVNS, per germline. The CDR3 has 16 residues. V dropped 6 bases and J dropped 5 bases, with 19 bases sitting between them. In DNA, the CDR3 is TGTGCCAGCAGCCGCGAAAGATACCCACCCAATGAAAAACTGTTTTTT. This encodes CASSRERYPPNEKLFF.

The chain links TRBV30 to TRBJ2-4; 9 positions agree with TRBD1. Per germline, CDR1 GTSNPN and CDR2 SVGIG (reference sequence). The CDR3 runs to 12 residues. Trimming took 5 bases from V and 4 from J; bases not matched to a gene: 0. Here the CDR3 reads CAWGQGKNIQYF. The CDR3 bases are TGTGCCTGGGGACAGGGGAAAAACATTCAGTACTTC.

This sequence joins TRBV11-2 and TRBJ1-4; TRBD1 matches 7 bases. Trimming took 1 base from V and 1 from J; bases not matched to a gene: 6. CDR1 and CDR2 (germline): SGHAT, FQNNGV. The CDR3 has 17 amino acids. Here the CDR3 reads CASSLARGRGTNEKLFF. The DNA for the CDR3 is TGTGCCAGCAGCTTAGCAAGGGGGCGCGGAACTAATGAAAAACTGTTTTTT. Drawing the rest from reference TRBV11-2 and TRBJ1-4, the complete variable domain is EAGVAQSPRYKIIEKRQSVAFWCNPISGHATLYWYQQILGQGPKLLIQFQNNGVVDDSQLPKDRFSAERLKGVDSTLKIQPAKLEDSAVYLCASSLARGRGTNEKLFFGSGTQLSVL.

The chain is built from TRBV5-6 and TRBJ2-5; D unclear. The CDR3 loop spans 13 amino acids. V was clipped by 1 base and J by 4 bases, with 8 bases between them. Germline V CDR1 and CDR2: SGHDT, YYEEEE. The CDR3, as DNA: TGTGCCAGCAGCTTGAGTAGTTTAGAGACCCAGTACTTC. The encoded protein is CASSLSSLETQYF.

V usage is TRBV19 and J usage is TRBJ1-1; D is ambiguous. The CDR3 has 15 residues. Germline loops: CDR1 LNHDA, CDR2 SQIVND (reference sequence). Between the trimmed V and J ends, which lost 5 bases and 0 bases, there was a span of 13 bases. CDR3 residues: CASSLRTGMNTEAFF. The CDR3 DNA is TGTGCCAGTAGTCTCCGGACGGGGATGAACACTGAAGCTTTCTTT.

The chain combines TRBV6-6 with TRBJ2-1, with no clear D. Trimming cost V 2 bases and J 0 bases, with 8 bases left between them. The germline V gene has CDR1 MNHNY and CDR2 SVGAGI (reference sequence). The CDR3 runs 15 residues. The CDR3 nucleotides are TGTGCCAGCAGTTACGAGTCAAACTCCTACAATGAGCAGTTCTTC. Translating gives CASSYESNSYNEQFF.

The rearrangement joins TRBV10-1 to TRBJ2-3; D is unresolved. Trimming shortened V by 2 bases and J by 0 bases, and 9 bases separated the two germline ends. This CDR3 has 15 residues. Germline CDR1 is WNHNN and CDR2 is SYGVQD (reference sequence). The CDR3 DNA follows: TGCGCCAGCAGTGAGAATCCCCGGAGCACAGATACGCAGTATTTT. It encodes CASSENPRSTDTQYF.

The chain employs TRBV13 and TRBJ1-6; D remains unclear. The V end lost 0 bases, the J end lost 6 bases, and 12 bases lay between the germline ends. The CDR3 contains 16 residues. Per germline, CDR1 PRHDT and CDR2 FYEKMQ (reference sequence). CDR3 region: CASSLGHPEGNSPLHF. In DNA, the CDR3 is TGTGCCAGCAGCTTAGGACATCCGGAGGGTAATTCACCCCTCCACTTT. Complete variable domain (other parts from reference TRBV13 and TRBJ1-6): AAGVIQSPRHLIKEKRETATLKCYPIPRHDTVYWYQQGPGQDPQFLISFYEKMQSDKGSIPDRFSAQQFSDYHSELNMSSLELGDSALYFCASSLGHPEGNSPLHFGNGTRLTVT.

V usage is TRBV7-9 and J usage is TRBJ2-2; 8 nucleotides line up with TRBD1. The CDR3 has 13 residues. CDR1 SEHNR and CDR2 FQNEAQ come from the germline V gene (reference sequence). J gave up 4 bases and V 8 bases, and 3 bases lay outside the gene matches. CDR3 region: CASGGQGTGELFF. As DNA, the CDR3 is TGTGCCAGCGGTGGACAGGGCACCGGGGAGCTGTTTTTT.

V gene TRBV5-8 combines with J gene TRBJ2-7; TRBD1 agrees at 7 bases. Germline CDR1 is SGHTS and CDR2 is YDEGEE. The length of the CDR3 is 17 residues. Trimming cost V 0 bases and J 2 bases; bases outside gene matches: 11. The CDR3, as DNA: TGTGCCAGCAGCTTGGCGGTATCACGACAGGGAGCCTACGAGCAGTACTTC. Amino acid sequence: CASSLAVSRQGAYEQYF.

The DNA of the CDR3 is TGCGCCAGCAGCCAAGATGGGGCCCTCGCTCCAGACAAGCGAAACACCATATATTTT. Amino acid sequence: CASSQDGALAPDKRNTIYF. The rearrangement links TRBV4-1 to TRBJ1-3; a weak D match, TRBD1 (5 bases). The CDR3 covers 19 residues. CDR1 and CDR2 from the germline V gene are MGHRA and YSYEKL. V dropped 0 bases and J dropped 5 bases, with 23 bases sitting between them.

This chain connects TRBV7-9 to TRBJ2-7, with 7 nucleotides matching TRBD1. CDR1 is SEHNR, CDR2 FQNEAQ, per germline (reference sequence). This CDR3 has 16 residues. J gave up 3 bases and V 4 bases, and 12 bases lay outside the gene matches. The CDR3 DNA follows: TGTGCCAGCAGCTCGCACAGGGGCCCTTCTCTCTACGAGCAGTACTTC. Protein: CASSSHRGPSLYEQYF.

V and J are TRBV20-1 and TRBJ2-5, with D unclear. V dropped 3 bases and J dropped 7 bases, with 6 bases sitting between them. The CDR3 consists of 10 residues. Germline lookup yields CDR1 DFQATT and CDR2 SNEGSKA (reference sequence). CDR3 region: CSASSGTQYF. The DNA for the CDR3 is TGCAGTGCTAGTTCGGGGACCCAGTACTTC.

A few counts support this clone. The J gene is TRBJ2-7, the V gene TRBV4-3; D remains unclear. The V end was cut by 2 bases, the J end by 4 bases, with 15 bases between. Per the germline V gene, CDR1 is LGHNA and CDR2 is YSLEER. This CDR3 has 15 residues. In DNA, the CDR3 is TGCGCCAGCAGCCAACAGATCGCCGCTGCTTACGAGCAGTACTTC. Translating it yields CASSQQIAAAYEQYF.

CDR3 residues: CAWSLSGGATDTQYF. DNA for the CDR3: TGTGCCTGGAGCCTTAGCGGGGGGGCAACAGATACGCAGTATTTT. The V call is TRBV30, the J call TRBJ2-3, with 11 nucleotides matching TRBD2. Per the germline V gene, CDR1 is GTSNPN and CDR2 is SVGIG (reference sequence). V trimming: 3 bases; J trimming: 3 bases; junction bases outside the gene matches: 5. CDR3 length: 15 residues.